The rows below give T cell receptor beta chains drawn from one sample of a study of blood T cell repertoires in COVID-19. The repertoire was sequenced with immunoSEQ multiplex PCR; TCRdb's copy has only in-frame clones and lacks some. This repertoire shows 250,000 to 300,000 clones, about 89% found once; its top ten account for about 2.2%. Sequencing used peripheral blood. The receptor set was obtained from a woman in her twenties or thirties with COVID-19, enrolled during active disease. Both conserved end residues are part of each CDR3. A D gene is named only where the DNA matches it firmly. Not all rows give a size; the values are once, few, many and, for expanded clones, a class.

d_call clone_size j_call v_call cdr3_aa cdr3_nt
NA once TRBJ1-3 TRBV5-6 CASSFSMEGNTIYF TGTGCCAGCAGCTTTTCGATGGAGGGAAACACCATATATTTT
NA NA TRBJ1-1 TRBV29-1 CSGAAGAFAEAFF TGCAGCGGCGCGGCAGGGGCCTTCGCTGAAGCTTTCTTT
NA NA TRBJ1-4 TRBV10-2 CASSGGGTNEKLFF TGCGCCAGCAGTGGGGGGGGGACTAATGAAAAACTGTTTTTT
NA few TRBJ2-7 TRBV25-1 CASRAGTRQYF TGTGCCAGCAGAGCCGGGACAAGGCAGTACTTC
TRBD1 NA TRBJ2-1 TRBV9 CASSSRQGDEQFF TGTGCCAGCAGCAGCAGACAGGGCGATGAGCAGTTCTTC
NA once TRBJ2-3 TRBV3-1/TRBV3-2 CASSQVRVADTQYF TGTGCCAGCAGCCAAGTGAGGGTCGCGGATACGCAGTATTTT
NA NA TRBJ2-1 TRBV2 CASSESVNEQFF TGTGCCAGCAGTGAGTCGGTAAATGAGCAGTTCTTC
TRBD1 NA TRBJ1-2 TRBV18 CASSQEGQNYGYTF TGTGCCAGCTCACAAGAGGGACAGAACTATGGCTACACCTTC
TRBD2 NA TRBJ2-1 TRBV7-9 CASSSLAGKRVRYNEQFF TGTGCCAGCAGCTCTTTAGCGGGAAAAAGGGTACGGTACAATGAGCAGTTCTTC
TRBD1 NA TRBJ2-2 TRBV2 CASTGQANTGELFF TGTGCCAGCACGGGACAGGCGAACACCGGGGAGCTGTTTTTT
TRBD1 NA TRBJ1-4 TRBV11-2 CASSSQGATNEKLFF TGTGCCAGCAGCTCACAGGGGGCAACTAATGAAAAACTGTTTTTT
TRBD2 NA TRBJ2-7 TRBV3-1/TRBV3-2 CASSLIPGGEQYF TGTGCCAGCAGCCTGATACCCGGGGGGGAGCAGTACTTC
NA NA TRBJ1-5 TRBV3-1/TRBV3-2 CASSRGGRLGPQHF TGTGCCAGCAGCCGAGGCGGTCGGCTGGGGCCCCAGCATTTT
NA NA TRBJ2-7 TRBV9 CASSVVGSHFLEQYF TGTGCCAGCAGCGTAGTGGGCAGCCATTTCCTCGAGCAGTACTTC
NA NA TRBJ2-3 TRBV9 CASSVVPEMDNTQYF TGTGCCAGCAGCGTAGTTCCAGAAATGGACAATACGCAGTATTTT
TRBD1 NA TRBJ2-1 TRBV30 CAWSVGTGGDEQFF TGTGCCTGGAGTGTGGGGACAGGGGGCGATGAGCAGTTCTTC
NA NA TRBJ2-7 TRBV6-5 CASTQEGGPYEQYF TGTGCCAGCACCCAGGAGGGGGGGCCCTACGAGCAGTACTTC
TRBD2 NA TRBJ2-4 TRBV19 CASTNSLRLAEWDNIQYF TGTGCCAGTACCAACTCGCTCAGACTAGCGGAGTGGGATAACATTCAGTACTTC
NA NA TRBJ1-1 TRBV11-2 CASSLERGTEAFF TGTGCCAGCAGCTTAGAGAGGGGGACTGAAGCTTTCTTT
NA NA TRBJ1-5 TRBV6-6 CASSPTGTSNQPQHF TGTGCCAGCAGCCCCACAGGGACTAGCAATCAGCCCCAGCATTTT
NA NA TRBJ2-4 TRBV5-4 CASSSYDSLAKNIQYF TGTGCCAGCAGCTCCTACGACTCCCTAGCCAAAAACATTCAGTACTTC
NA NA TRBJ1-2 TRBV2 CASTINRVNYGYTF TGTGCCAGCACTATCAACAGGGTTAACTATGGCTACACCTTC
NA NA TRBJ1-6 TRBV28 CASNFNSPLHF TGTGCCAGCAACTTTAATTCACCCCTCCACTTT
NA NA TRBJ2-5 TRBV4-2 CASSPGRDQETQYF TGTGCCAGCAGCCCAGGACGGGATCAAGAGACCCAGTACTTC
TRBD1 NA TRBJ1-2 TRBV2 CASSGQGANYGYTF TGTGCCAGCAGCGGACAGGGCGCTAACTATGGCTACACCTTC